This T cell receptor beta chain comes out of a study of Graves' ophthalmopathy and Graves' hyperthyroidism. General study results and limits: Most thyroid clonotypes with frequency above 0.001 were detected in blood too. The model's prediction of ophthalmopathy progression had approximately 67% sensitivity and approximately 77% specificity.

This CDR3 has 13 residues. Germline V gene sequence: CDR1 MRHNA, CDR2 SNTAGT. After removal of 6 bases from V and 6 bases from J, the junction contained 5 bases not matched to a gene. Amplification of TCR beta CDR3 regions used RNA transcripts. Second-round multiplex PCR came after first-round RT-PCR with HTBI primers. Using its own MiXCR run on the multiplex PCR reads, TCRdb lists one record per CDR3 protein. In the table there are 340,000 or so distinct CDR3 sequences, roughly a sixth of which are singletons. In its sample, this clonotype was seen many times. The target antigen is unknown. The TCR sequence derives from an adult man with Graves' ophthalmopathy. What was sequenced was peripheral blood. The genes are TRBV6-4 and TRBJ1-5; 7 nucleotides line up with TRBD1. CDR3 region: CASRDRVTQPQHF. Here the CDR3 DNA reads TGTGCCAGCAGAGACAGGGTGACTCAGCCCCAGCATTTT.